Each of the 24 T cell receptor beta chains below was sequenced from the same sample in a study of T cell changes during pregnancy in multiple sclerosis. The data were produced by immunoSEQ multiplex PCR, yet TCRdb's version contains in-frame clones alone and is incomplete. This sample has 25,000 or so clones, with about 93% found just once. This sample comprised CD8+ T cells from peripheral blood mononuclear cells, obtained before pregnancy. The receptors shown here come from a female donor with multiple sclerosis, enrolled in a pregnancy study.

The chain is built from TRBV5-5 and TRBJ1-2, with D possibly matching TRBD1 (5 bases). The V gene's germline CDR1 is SGHKS and CDR2 YYEKEE (reference sequence). The germline V and J ends were trimmed by 2 bases and 6 bases, with 14 bases remaining between them. This CDR3 has 14 residues. CDR3 DNA sequence: TGTGCCAGCAGCTTCCTGGACACGAAGGATGGCTACACCTTC. It yields the protein CASSFLDTKDGYTF.

The chain employs TRBV6-6 and TRBJ2-7, with D maybe TRBD1 (5 bases). The CDR3 extends over 13 amino acids. V lost 0 bases to trimming and J lost 2 bases, with 5 bases between them. CDR1 is MNHNY and CDR2 is SVGAGI in the germline V gene (reference sequence). The CDR3 reads CASSYSDTYEQYF. Written as DNA, the CDR3 is TGTGCCAGCAGTTACTCGGACACCTACGAGCAGTACTTC.

The count of this clone is one. The chain combines TRBV19 with TRBJ2-7, with 7 bases aligning to TRBD1. Germline CDR1 is LNHDA and CDR2 is SQIVND (reference sequence). Unmatched junction bases numbered 3, after V lost 5 bases and J lost 2 bases. The CDR3 sequence is 13 residues long. Here the CDR3 reads CASSLGQTYEQYF. Here the CDR3 DNA reads TGTGCCAGTAGTCTGGGACAGACCTACGAGCAGTACTTC.

This chain joins TRBV13 and TRBJ2-7; D perhaps matches TRBD1 (5 bases). CDR1 and CDR2 from the germline V gene are PRHDT and FYEKMQ (reference sequence). The CDR3 has 15 residues. The ends were cut back, 5 bases at V and 3 bases at J, with 17 bases in the middle. CDR3 DNA sequence: TGTGCCAGCAGCCCAGATGGGCAGGGAAGCTACGAGCAGTACTTC. Protein sequence: CASSPDGQGSYEQYF.

The V call is TRBV7-3, the J call TRBJ2-2; TRBD2 matches 10 bases. The CDR3 covers 16 residues. The junction had 7 bases not matched to a gene; V was cut back by 3 bases and J by 6 bases. The germline V gene has CDR1 SGHTA and CDR2 FQGTGA. The CDR3 here is CASSFRPSGRAGELFF. For the CDR3, the DNA is TGTGCCAGCAGCTTTCGGCCTAGCGGGAGAGCCGGGGAGCTGTTTTTT. Using reference TRBV7-3 and TRBJ2-2 for the parts outside the CDR3, the full variable domain is GAGVSQTPSNKVTEKGKYVELRCDPISGHTALYWYRQSLGQGPEFLIYFQGTGAADDSGLPNDRFFAVRPEGSVSTLKIQRTERGDSAVYLCASSFRPSGRAGELFFGEGSRLTVL.

This clone has just a few counts. Written as DNA, the CDR3 is TGCGCCAGCAGCCAAGAACTAGCGGAGCACTACGAGCAGTACTTC. This translates into CASSQELAEHYEQYF. The V gene is TRBV4-3, the J gene TRBJ2-7; 8 bases are shared with TRBD2. Germline CDR1 reads LGHNA; CDR2 reads YSLEER. This CDR3 spans 15 amino acids. J was trimmed by 3 bases and V by 0 bases; bases with no gene match: 4.

This clone came up once. This chain joins TRBV19 and TRBJ2-7; tentatively, D is TRBD2 (5 bases). Germline CDR1 LNHDA, CDR2 SQIVND (reference sequence). This CDR3 is 13 amino acids long. With 4 bases removed from V and 6 bases from J, the gap between germline ends came to 13 bases. The CDR3 nucleotides read TGTGCCAGTAGTAGAGGAGACTACGGCGAGCAGTACTTC. Amino acids: CASSRGDYGEQYF.

The rearrangement uses TRBV15 and TRBJ1-4, with 9 bases fitting TRBD1. V gave up 0 bases and J gave up 7 bases; unmatched junction bases: 9. Germline assignment: CDR1 LNHNV and CDR2 YYDKDF (reference sequence). There are 17 residues in the CDR3. The CDR3 spells CATSRDGGGQGGEKLFF. In nucleotides, the CDR3 is TGTGCCACCAGCAGAGATGGTGGGGGACAGGGTGGTGAAAAACTGTTTTTT. Based on the CDR3 plus reference TRBV15 and TRBJ1-4, the full variable domain is DAMVIQNPRYQVTQFGKPVTLSCSQTLNHNVMYWYQQKSSQAPKLLFHYYDKDFNNEADTPDNFQSRRPNTSFCFLDIRSPGLGDTAMYLCATSRDGGGQGGEKLFFGSGTQLSVL.

This chain joins TRBV19 and TRBJ2-5; 9 bases fit TRBD1. CDR3 size: 16 residues. Germline trimming cut 2 bases from V and 4 bases from J; bases unmatched to any gene: 8. Germline values: CDR1 LNHDA, CDR2 SQIVND (reference sequence). CDR3 amino acids: CASSITNPDRGETQYF. Here the CDR3 DNA reads TGTGCCAGTAGTATAACCAACCCGGACAGGGGAGAGACCCAGTACTTC.

The chain joins TRBV14 to TRBJ1-4; no reliable D call. Germline-derived CDR1 and CDR2 are SGHDN and FVKESK. The CDR3 runs to 12 residues. The V end lost 8 bases, the J end lost 8 bases, and 12 bases lay between the germline ends. The CDR3 bases are TGTGCCAGCGGCGGGATAGACGAAAAACTGTTTTTT. It translates to CASGGIDEKLFF.

The chain links TRBV21-1 to TRBJ1-3. TRBV21-1 is a pseudogene locus. The CDR3 has 16 residues. The CDR3: CASSKAGYSGGNTIYF. CDR3 DNA sequence: TGTGCCAGCAGCAAAGCGGGTTACAGCGGAGGAAACACCATATATTTT.

The V and J genes are TRBV4-1 and TRBJ2-1; TRBD1 might be the D (7 bases). Trimming removed 0 bases from V and 9 bases from J, with 9 bases in between. CDR1 and CDR2 (germline): MGHRA, YSYEKL. This CDR3 is 13 amino acids long. For the CDR3, the DNA is TGCGCCAGCAGCCAAGACAGGGGGGTTGAGCAGTTCTTC. It codes for CASSQDRGVEQFF.

The V call is TRBV29-1, the J call TRBJ2-7; D may be TRBD2 (6 bases). V lost 6 bases and J lost 4, with 16 bases in between. CDR1 and CDR2 from the germline V gene are SQVTM and ANQGSEA. This CDR3 comprises 13 residues. The CDR3, as DNA: TGCAGCGTCGGGACTGCCCGGGATTACGAGCAGTACTTC. Its translation: CSVGTARDYEQYF.

This clone has a handful of counts. This chain joins TRBV27 and TRBJ1-2; the match to TRBD1 covers 9 bases. CDR3 length: 16 residues. Germline CDR1 MNHEY, CDR2 SMNVEV (reference sequence). The ends lost 5 bases at V and 6 bases at J; junction bases unmatched: 13. The CDR3 loop reads CASSTKGTGSRDGYTF. CDR3 in DNA: TGTGCCAGCAGTACAAAGGGGACAGGGAGTCGGGATGGCTACACCTTC.

The CDR3 DNA reads as TGTGCCAGCAGCCTCGGACAGGGAGGGAGTAATGAAAAACTGTTTTTT. Amino acid sequence: CASSLGQGGSNEKLFF. This chain uses TRBV14 with TRBJ1-4; the match to TRBD1 covers 8 bases. In germline, CDR1 is SGHDN, CDR2 FVKESK. The junction had 8 bases not matched to a gene; V was cut back by 4 bases and J by 4 bases. CDR3 length: 16 residues. The whole variable domain, filled in from reference TRBV14 and TRBJ1-4, reads EAGVTQFPSHSVIEKGQTVTLRCDPISGHDNLYWYRRVMGKEIKFLLHFVKESKQDESGMPNNRFLAERTGGTYSTLKVQPAELEDSGVYFCASSLGQGGSNEKLFFGSGTQLSVL.

This clone was seen a single time. The chain carries TRBV7-2 and TRBJ1-3; tentative D call: TRBD1 (5 bases). The V and J ends lost 5 bases and 0 bases respectively, with 14 bases between them. The germline gives CDR1 SGHTA, CDR2 FQGNSA. This CDR3 spans 16 amino acids. The CDR3 loop reads CASSLGAGYSGNTIYF. CDR3 in DNA: TGTGCCAGCAGCCTAGGAGCAGGGTACTCTGGAAACACCATATATTTT.

The chain employs TRBV6-4 and TRBJ2-1, with 9 bases fitting TRBD1. The CDR3 extends over 19 amino acids. Germline trimming cut 3 bases from V and 8 bases from J; bases unmatched to any gene: 20. Germline V gives CDR1 MRHNA, CDR2 SNTAGT. The CDR3 nucleotides read TGTGCCAGCAGTGAATGGGGGACAGGGTTGAATATTACCAAAGATGAGCAGTTCTTC. Its protein is CASSEWGTGLNITKDEQFF.

The V call is TRBV27, the J call TRBJ1-2, with D tentatively TRBD1 (5 bases). The CDR3 sequence is 13 residues long. Germline CDR1 MNHEY, CDR2 SMNVEV (reference sequence). The V end lost 8 bases, the J end lost 5 bases, and 15 bases lay between the germline ends. CDR3 sequence (DNA): TGTGCCAGCCGGCGCCGGGGGATTTATGGCTACACCTTC. It encodes CASRRRGIYGYTF.

The rearrangement uses TRBV11-2 and TRBJ2-1, with a possible D match to TRBD2 (6 bases). This CDR3 comprises 16 residues. CDR1 is SGHAT, CDR2 FQNNGV, per germline. Trimming removed 2 bases from V and 7 bases from J, with 18 bases in between. CDR3 amino acids: CASSLQAGQTGNEQFF. The CDR3 nucleotides are TGTGCCAGCAGCTTACAAGCGGGCCAAACGGGGAATGAGCAGTTCTTC.

The chain employs TRBV30 and TRBJ1-6; 8 bases are shared with TRBD1. Germline trimming cut 2 bases from V and 9 bases from J; bases unmatched to any gene: 9. Germline CDR1 and CDR2: GTSNPN and SVGIG (reference sequence). This CDR3 has 15 residues. Here the CDR3 DNA reads TGTGCCTGGAGTCCCATCCAGGGGGCGACTTCACCCCTCCACTTT. Amino acid sequence: CAWSPIQGATSPLHF.

The chain joins TRBV11-2 to TRBJ2-1; D unclear. Trimming removed 4 bases at V and 0 bases at J, with 10 bases between. There are 15 residues in the CDR3. Germline V CDR1 and CDR2: SGHAT, FQNNGV. DNA of the CDR3: TGTGCCAGCAGCTCAATACTAAGCTCCTACAATGAGCAGTTCTTC. It is translated as CASSSILSSYNEQFF.

This clone was observed once. J is TRBJ1-2 and V is TRBV7-9; TRBD1 might be the D (5 bases). The germline V gene has CDR1 SEHNR and CDR2 FQNEAQ (reference sequence). V lost 4 bases to trimming and J lost 3 bases, with 15 bases between them. The CDR3 has 15 amino acids. The CDR3 spells CASSSITGHHYGYTF. CDR3 nucleotides: TGTGCCAGCAGCTCCATTACCGGACACCACTATGGCTACACCTTC.

The chain links TRBV5-4 to TRBJ1-1; unclear D gene. With 3 bases removed from V and 4 bases from J, the gap between germline ends came to 10 bases. Germline V gene lookup returns CDR1 SGHNT and CDR2 YYREEE (reference sequence). The CDR3 runs to 13 residues. The CDR3 reads CASSWAEGTEAFF. CDR3 nucleotide sequence: TGTGCCAGCAGCTGGGCCGAGGGCACTGAAGCTTTCTTT.

V and J are TRBV10-3 and TRBJ2-7, with TRBD2 identical over 14 bases. CDR1 is ENHRY, CDR2 SYGVKD, per germline. With 0 bases clipped from V and 0 bases from J, the junction kept 10 bases outside the gene matches. The CDR3 runs to 20 residues. CDR3 loop: CAISESLLTSGRESSYEQYF. The CDR3 DNA is TGTGCCATCAGTGAGTCGCTCTTGACTAGCGGGAGGGAAAGCTCCTACGAGCAGTACTTC.